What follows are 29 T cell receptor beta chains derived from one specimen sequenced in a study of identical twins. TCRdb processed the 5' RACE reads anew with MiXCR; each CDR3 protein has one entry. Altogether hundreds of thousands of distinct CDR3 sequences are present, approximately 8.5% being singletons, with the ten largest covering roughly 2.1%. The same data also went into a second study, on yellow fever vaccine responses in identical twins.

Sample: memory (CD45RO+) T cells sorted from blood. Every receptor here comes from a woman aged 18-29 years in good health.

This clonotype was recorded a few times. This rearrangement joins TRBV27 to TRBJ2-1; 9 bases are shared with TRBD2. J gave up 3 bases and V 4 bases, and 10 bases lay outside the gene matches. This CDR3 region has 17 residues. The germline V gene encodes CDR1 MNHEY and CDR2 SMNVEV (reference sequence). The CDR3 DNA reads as TGTGCCAGCAGTTCACCGGGACTAGCTAAAGTCTACAATGAGCAGTTCTTC. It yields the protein CASSSPGLAKVYNEQFF.

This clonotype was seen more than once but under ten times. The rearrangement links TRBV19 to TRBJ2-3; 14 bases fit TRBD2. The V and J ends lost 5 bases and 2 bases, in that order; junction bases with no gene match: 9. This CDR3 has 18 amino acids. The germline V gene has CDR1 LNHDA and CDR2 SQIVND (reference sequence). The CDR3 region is CASSDGLAGGYNTDTQYF. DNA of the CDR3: TGTGCCAGTAGTGACGGACTAGCGGGGGGATACAACACAGATACGCAGTATTTT.

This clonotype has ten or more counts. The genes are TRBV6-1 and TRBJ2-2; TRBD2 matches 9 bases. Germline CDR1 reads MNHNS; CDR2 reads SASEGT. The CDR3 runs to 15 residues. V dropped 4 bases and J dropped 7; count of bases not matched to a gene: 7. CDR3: CASSGATSGSGELFF. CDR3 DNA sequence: TGTGCCAGCAGTGGCGCGACTAGCGGTAGCGGGGAGCTGTTTTTT.

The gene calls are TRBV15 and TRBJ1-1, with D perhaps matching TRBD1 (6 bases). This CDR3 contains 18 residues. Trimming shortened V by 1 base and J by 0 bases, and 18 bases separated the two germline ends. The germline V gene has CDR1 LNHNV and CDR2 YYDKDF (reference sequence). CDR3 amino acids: CATSRARGGFGMNTEAFF. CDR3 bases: TGTGCCACCAGCAGAGCCCGGGGGGGCTTTGGGATGAACACTGAAGCTTTCTTT.

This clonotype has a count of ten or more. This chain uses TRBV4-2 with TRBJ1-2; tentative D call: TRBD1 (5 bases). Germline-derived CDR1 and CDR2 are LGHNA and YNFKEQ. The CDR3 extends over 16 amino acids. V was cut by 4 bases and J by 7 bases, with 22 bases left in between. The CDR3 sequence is CASSPNPTDAVFGYTF. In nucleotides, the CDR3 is TGTGCCAGCAGCCCAAACCCGACAGACGCAGTTTTTGGCTACACCTTC.

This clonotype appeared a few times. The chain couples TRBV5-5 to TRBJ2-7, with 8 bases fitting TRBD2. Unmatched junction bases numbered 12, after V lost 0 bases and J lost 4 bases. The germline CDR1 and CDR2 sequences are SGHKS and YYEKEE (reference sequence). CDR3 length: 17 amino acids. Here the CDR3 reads CASSLGAGRGALYEQYV. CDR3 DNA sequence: TGTGCCAGCAGCTTGGGGGCCGGGCGGGGGGCCTTATACGAGCAGTACGTC.

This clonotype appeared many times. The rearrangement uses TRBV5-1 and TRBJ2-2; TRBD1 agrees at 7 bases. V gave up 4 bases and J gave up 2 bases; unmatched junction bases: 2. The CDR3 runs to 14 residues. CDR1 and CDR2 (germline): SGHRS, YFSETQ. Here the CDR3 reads CASSRDSNTGELFF. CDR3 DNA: TGCGCCAGCAGCCGGGACAGCAACACCGGGGAGCTGTTTTTT.

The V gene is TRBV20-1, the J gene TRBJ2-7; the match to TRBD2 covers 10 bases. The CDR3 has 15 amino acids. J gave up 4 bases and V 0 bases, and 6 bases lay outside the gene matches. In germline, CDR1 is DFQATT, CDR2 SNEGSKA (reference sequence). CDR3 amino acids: CSARDWPSGRYEQYF. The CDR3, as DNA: TGCAGTGCTAGAGATTGGCCTAGCGGGAGATACGAGCAGTACTTC.

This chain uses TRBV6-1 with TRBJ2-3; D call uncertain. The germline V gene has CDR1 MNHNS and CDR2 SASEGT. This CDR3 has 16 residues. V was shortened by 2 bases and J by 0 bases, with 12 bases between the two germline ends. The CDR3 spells CASSERSASSTDTQYF. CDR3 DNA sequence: TGTGCCAGCAGTGAACGGTCAGCCTCTAGCACAGATACGCAGTATTTT.

CDR3 nucleotide sequence: TGTGCCAGCAGCTTAGACGGGGGGCGGCAGTACTTC. Amino acids: CASSLDGGRQYF. The chain employs TRBV7-6 and TRBJ2-5; a weak D match, TRBD2 (7 bases). Germline lookup yields CDR1 SGHVS and CDR2 FNYEAQ. V gave up 1 base and J gave up 11 bases, with 11 bases separating them. The CDR3 totals 12 residues.

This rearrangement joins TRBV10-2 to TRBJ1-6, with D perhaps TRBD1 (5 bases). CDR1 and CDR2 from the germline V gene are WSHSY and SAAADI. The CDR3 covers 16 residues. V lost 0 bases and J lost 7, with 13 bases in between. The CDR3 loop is CASSESWGVGNSPLHF. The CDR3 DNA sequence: TGCGCCAGCAGTGAGTCTTGGGGGGTGGGGAATTCACCCCTCCACTTT.

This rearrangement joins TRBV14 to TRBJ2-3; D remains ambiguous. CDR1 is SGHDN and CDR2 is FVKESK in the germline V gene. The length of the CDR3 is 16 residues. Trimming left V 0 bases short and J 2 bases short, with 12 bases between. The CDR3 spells CASSQEFQIITDTQYF. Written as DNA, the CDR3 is TGTGCCAGCAGCCAAGAGTTTCAGATAATCACAGATACGCAGTATTTT.

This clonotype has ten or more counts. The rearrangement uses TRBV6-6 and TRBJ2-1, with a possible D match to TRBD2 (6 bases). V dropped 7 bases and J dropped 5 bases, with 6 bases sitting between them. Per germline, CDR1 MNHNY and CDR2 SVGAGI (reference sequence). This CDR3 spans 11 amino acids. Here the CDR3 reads CASTGDNEQFF. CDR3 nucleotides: TGTGCCAGCACGGGAGACAATGAGCAGTTCTTC.

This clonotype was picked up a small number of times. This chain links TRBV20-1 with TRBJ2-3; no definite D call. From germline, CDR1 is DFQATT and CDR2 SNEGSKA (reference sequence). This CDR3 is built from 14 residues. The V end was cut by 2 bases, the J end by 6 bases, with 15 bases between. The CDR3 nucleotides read TGCAGTGCTAGACTCCAACCCTACGCTGATACGCAGTATTTT. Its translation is CSARLQPYADTQYF.

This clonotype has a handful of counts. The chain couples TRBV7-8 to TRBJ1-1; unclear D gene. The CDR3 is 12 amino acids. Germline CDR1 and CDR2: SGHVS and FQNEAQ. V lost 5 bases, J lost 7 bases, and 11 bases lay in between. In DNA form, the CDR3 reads TGTGCCAGCAGCCTACCCGGTGGTGAAGCTTTCTTT. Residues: CASSLPGGEAFF.

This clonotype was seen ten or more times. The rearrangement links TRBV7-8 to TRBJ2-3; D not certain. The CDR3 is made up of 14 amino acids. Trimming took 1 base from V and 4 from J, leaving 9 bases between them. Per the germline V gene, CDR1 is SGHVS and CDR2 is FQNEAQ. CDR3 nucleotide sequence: TGTGCCAGCAGCTTAGATGGGGAACCAGATACGCAGTATTTT. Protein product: CASSLDGEPDTQYF.

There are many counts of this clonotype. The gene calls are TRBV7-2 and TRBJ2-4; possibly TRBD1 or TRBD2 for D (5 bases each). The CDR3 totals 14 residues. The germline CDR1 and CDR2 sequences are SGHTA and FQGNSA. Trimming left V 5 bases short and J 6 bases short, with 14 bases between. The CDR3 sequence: CASSQRGGINIQYF. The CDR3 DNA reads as TGTGCCAGCAGCCAACGTGGGGGAATAAACATTCAGTACTTC.

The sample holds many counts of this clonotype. The CDR3 nucleotides read TGTGCCAGCAGCCAAGACCAGGCACCCCTCCACTTT. Translated: CASSQDQAPLHF. The V gene is TRBV14, the J gene TRBJ1-6; the D is unclear. CDR3 size: 12 residues. Germline CDR1 reads SGHDN; CDR2 reads FVKESK. With 0 bases removed from V and 11 bases from J, the gap between germline ends came to 5 bases. Filled out from reference TRBV14 and TRBJ1-6, the complete variable domain reads EAGVTQFPSHSVIEKGQTVTLRCDPISGHDNLYWYRRVMGKEIKFLLHFVKESKQDESGMPNNRFLAERTGGTYSTLKVQPAELEDSGVYFCASSQDQAPLHFGNGTRLTVT.

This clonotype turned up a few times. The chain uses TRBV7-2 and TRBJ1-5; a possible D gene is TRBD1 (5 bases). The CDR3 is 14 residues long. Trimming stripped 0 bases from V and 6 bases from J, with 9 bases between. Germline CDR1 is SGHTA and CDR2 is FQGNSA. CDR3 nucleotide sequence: TGTGCCAGCAGCTTAGCGTGGGGGGGTCAGCCCCAGCATTTT. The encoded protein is CASSLAWGGQPQHF. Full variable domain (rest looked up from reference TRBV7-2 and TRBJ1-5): GAGVSQSPSNKVTEKGKDVELRCDPISGHTALYWYRQSLGQGLEFLIYFQGNSAPDKSGLPSDRFSAERTGGSVSTLTIQRTQQEDSAVYLCASSLAWGGQPQHFGDGTRLSIL.

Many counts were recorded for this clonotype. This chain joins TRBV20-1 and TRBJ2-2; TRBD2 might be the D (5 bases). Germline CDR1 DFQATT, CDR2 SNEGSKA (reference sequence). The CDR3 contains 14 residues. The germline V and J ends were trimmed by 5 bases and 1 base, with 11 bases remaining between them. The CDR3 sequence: CSAPERGNTGELFF. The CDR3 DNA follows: TGCAGTGCTCCCGAACGGGGGAACACCGGGGAGCTGTTTTTT.

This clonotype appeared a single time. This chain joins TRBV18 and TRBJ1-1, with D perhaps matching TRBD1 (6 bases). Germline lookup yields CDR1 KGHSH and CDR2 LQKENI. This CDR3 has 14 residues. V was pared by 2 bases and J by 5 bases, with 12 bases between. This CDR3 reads CASSPTGQGTEAFF. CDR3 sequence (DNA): TGTGCCAGCTCACCAACAGGGCAGGGGACTGAAGCTTTCTTT.

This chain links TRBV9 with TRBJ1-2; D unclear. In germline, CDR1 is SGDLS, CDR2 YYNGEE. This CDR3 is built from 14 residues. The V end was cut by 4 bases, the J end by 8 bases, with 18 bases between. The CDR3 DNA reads TGTGCCAGCAGCATCGATAGTTTTGAGGGCGGCTACACCTTC. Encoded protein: CASSIDSFEGGYTF.

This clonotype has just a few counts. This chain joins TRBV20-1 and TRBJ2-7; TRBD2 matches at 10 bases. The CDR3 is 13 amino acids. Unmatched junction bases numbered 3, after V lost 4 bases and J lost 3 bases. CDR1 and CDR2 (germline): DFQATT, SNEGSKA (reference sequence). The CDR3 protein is CSAKGLADYEQYF. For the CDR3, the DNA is TGCAGTGCTAAAGGACTAGCGGACTACGAGCAGTACTTC.

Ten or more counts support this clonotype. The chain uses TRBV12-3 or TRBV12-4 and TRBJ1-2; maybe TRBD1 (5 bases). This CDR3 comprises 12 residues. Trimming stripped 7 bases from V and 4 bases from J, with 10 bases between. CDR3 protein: CASTRGVYGYTF. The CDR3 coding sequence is TGTGCCAGCACCCGGGGGGTCTATGGCTACACCTTC.

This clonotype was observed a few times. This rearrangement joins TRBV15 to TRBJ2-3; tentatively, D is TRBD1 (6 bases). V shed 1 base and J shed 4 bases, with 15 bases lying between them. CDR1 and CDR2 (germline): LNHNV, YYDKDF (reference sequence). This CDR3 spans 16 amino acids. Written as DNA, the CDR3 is TGTGCCACCAGCAGAGTTGGGGGCGGTGGCGCAGATACGCAGTATTTT. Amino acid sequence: CATSRVGGGGADTQYF. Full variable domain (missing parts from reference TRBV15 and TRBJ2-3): DAMVIQNPRYQVTQFGKPVTLSCSQTLNHNVMYWYQQKSSQAPKLLFHYYDKDFNNEADTPDNFQSRRPNTSFCFLDIRSPGLGDTAMYLCATSRVGGGGADTQYFGPGTRLTVL.

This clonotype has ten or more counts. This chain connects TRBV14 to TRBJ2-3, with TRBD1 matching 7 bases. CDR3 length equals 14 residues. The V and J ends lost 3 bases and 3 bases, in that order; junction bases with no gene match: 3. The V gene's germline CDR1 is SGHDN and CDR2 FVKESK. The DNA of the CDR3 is TGTGCCAGCAGCCACAACAGGGGTACAGATACGCAGTATTTT. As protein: CASSHNRGTDTQYF.

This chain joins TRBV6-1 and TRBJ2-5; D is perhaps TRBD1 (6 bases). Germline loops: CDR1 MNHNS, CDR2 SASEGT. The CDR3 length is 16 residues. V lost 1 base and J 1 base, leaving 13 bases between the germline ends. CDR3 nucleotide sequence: TGTGCCAGCAGTGAAGATAGGAGAGGGGGCCAAGAGACCCAGTACTTC. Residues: CASSEDRRGGQETQYF.

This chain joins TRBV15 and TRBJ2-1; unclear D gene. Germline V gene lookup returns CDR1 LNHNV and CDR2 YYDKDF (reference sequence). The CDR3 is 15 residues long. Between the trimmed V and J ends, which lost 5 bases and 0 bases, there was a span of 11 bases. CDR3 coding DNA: TGTGCCACCAGCCTCGTCAAAAGCTCCTACAATGAGCAGTTCTTC. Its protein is CATSLVKSSYNEQFF.

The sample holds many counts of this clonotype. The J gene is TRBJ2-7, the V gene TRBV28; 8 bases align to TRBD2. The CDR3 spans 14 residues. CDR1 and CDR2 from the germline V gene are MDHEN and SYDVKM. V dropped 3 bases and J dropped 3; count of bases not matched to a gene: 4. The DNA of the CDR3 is TGTGCCAGCAGTTTCCTTAGCGGGATCTACGAGCAGTACTTC. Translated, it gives CASSFLSGIYEQYF. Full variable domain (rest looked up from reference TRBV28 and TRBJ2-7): DVKVTQSSRYLVKRTGEKVFLECVQDMDHENMFWYRQDPGLGLRLIYFSYDVKMKEKGDIPEGYSVSREKKERFSLILESASTNQTSMYLCASSFLSGIYEQYFGPGTRLTVT.